Described below is a single T cell receptor beta chain sequence and its context. Its antigen remains unknown. Quantitative 5'-RACE with molecular barcodes produced the TCR beta libraries. Each CDR3 protein is one row after TCRdb ran MiXCR on the 5' RACE reads. The sample holds more than 110,000 distinct CDR3 sequences, 7.5% to 9.5% seen once. The sample comes from a study of CD8 T cells in ankylosing spondylitis. Overall study findings and caveats: The authors reported significant enrichment of disease-linked clones in matched ankylosing spondylitis synovial fluid.

Germline assignment: CDR1 SGHTA and CDR2 FQGNSA. The CDR3 consists of 16 residues. Trimming removed 6 bases from V and 4 bases from J; junction bases left unmatched: 11. The receptor was isolated from a male donor with ankylosing spondylitis. This chain joins TRBV7-2 and TRBJ2-1; 8 bases align to TRBD1. The source material was synovial fluid, either unsorted or a sorted T cell fraction (not recorded which). In nucleotides, the CDR3 is TGTGCCAGCAGGCCGCCGGGACAGGTACTATACAATGAGCAGTTCTTC. Translated: CASRPPGQVLYNEQFF.